The 30 T cell receptor beta chains given below trace back to one sample, sequenced in a study of radiotherapy plus CTLA-4 blockade in lung cancer (dated by TCRdb to 2016 to 2019). The library was generated by the immunoSEQ multiplex PCR assay. TCRdb stores this immuneACCESS table with in-frame sequences only. Part of the clones is absent; in the studies checked, under half of the shortfall reflects unresolved V genes, and no reason is known for the rest. The sample table shows some 110,000 clones, and 78% are seen once. Roughly 5.2% of the sample comes from the top ten. The material was peripheral blood, obtained from a patient treated with radiotherapy plus ipilimumab. These TCRs come from a human donor with non-small cell lung cancer who had a partial response to radiotherapy plus ipilimumab.

The V and J genes are TRBV28 and TRBJ2-1; no definite D call. CDR3 length: 15 residues. Germline CDR1 MDHEN, CDR2 SYDVKM. Trimming removed 6 bases from V and 0 bases from J, with 12 bases in between. The chain's CDR3 is CASRRGSRSYNEQFF. The CDR3 region has the DNA TGTGCCAGCAGACGAGGATCCCGCTCCTACAATGAGCAGTTCTTC.

There are a few counts of this clone. This rearrangement joins TRBV6-6 to TRBJ2-1, with 7 bases lining up with TRBD2. The CDR3 spans 14 residues. Trimming cost V 7 bases and J 9 bases; bases outside gene matches: 12. CDR1 and CDR2 (germline): MNHNY, SVGAGI (reference sequence). The CDR3 here is CASINAGEGPEQFF. The DNA of the CDR3 is TGTGCCAGCATTAACGCGGGAGAAGGTCCTGAGCAGTTCTTC.

This rearrangement joins TRBV6-5 to TRBJ1-4; TRBD1 matches 9 bases. The germline V gene has CDR1 MNHEY and CDR2 SVGAGI. This CDR3 is built from 13 residues. V lost 6 bases and J lost 8; bases outside the gene matches: 4. CDR3 coding DNA: TGTGCCAGCAGAAGGGACAGGGAGGAAAAACTGTTTTTT. Amino acids: CASRRDREEKLFF.

The chain carries TRBV9 and TRBJ1-5; 9 bases fit TRBD1. CDR1 is SGDLS, CDR2 YYNGEE, per germline. There are 14 residues in the CDR3. With 4 bases clipped from V and 6 bases from J, the junction kept 5 bases outside the gene matches. The CDR3 loop is CASSNGQGPQPQHF. CDR3 sequence (DNA): TGTGCCAGCAGCAATGGACAGGGGCCTCAGCCCCAGCATTTT.

J is TRBJ1-1 and V is TRBV7-9; D possibly corresponds to TRBD1 (5 bases). V gave up 2 bases and J gave up 4 bases, with 23 bases separating them. The CDR3 length is 18 residues. CDR1 and CDR2 (germline): SEHNR, FQNEAQ (reference sequence). This CDR3 is CASSLRSTMWGTGTEAFF. The CDR3, as DNA: TGTGCCAGCAGCTTAAGAAGTACGATGTGGGGTACAGGCACTGAAGCTTTCTTT.

The chain employs TRBV4-1 and TRBJ2-7; 10 bases align to TRBD2. Germline V lookup: CDR1 MGHRA, CDR2 YSYEKL. The V gene end was trimmed by 4 bases and the J gene end by 2 bases; junction bases not matched to a gene: 2. There are 14 residues in the CDR3. CDR3 coding DNA: TGCGCCAGCAGCCGGACTAGCGGTACCTACGAGCAGTACTTC. Translating it yields CASSRTSGTYEQYF.

The chain carries TRBV18 and TRBJ2-5, with D tentatively TRBD1 (5 bases). CDR1 and CDR2 from the germline V gene are KGHSH and LQKENI. The CDR3 loop spans 14 amino acids. Trimming left V 1 base short and J 0 bases short, with 6 bases between. The CDR3 DNA reads as TGTGCCAGCTCACCACTCAGGGACCAAGAGACCCAGTACTTC. This translates into CASSPLRDQETQYF.

The chain couples TRBV7-3 to TRBJ1-1, with 9 bases that match TRBD1. V lost 7 bases to trimming and J lost 4 bases; unmatched junction nucleotides: 4. The length of the CDR3 is 13 residues. Germline lookup yields CDR1 SGHTA and CDR2 FQGTGA. CDR3 DNA: TGTGCCAGCACCGCGGACAGGGGCACTGAAGCTTTCTTT. Amino acids: CASTADRGTEAFF.

This clone occurred a few times. J is TRBJ1-2 and V is TRBV19; D not certain. Trimming shortened V by 9 bases and J by 3 bases, and 17 bases separated the two germline ends. This CDR3 is built from 14 residues. CDR1 is LNHDA, CDR2 SQIVND, per germline (reference sequence). CDR3 sequence (DNA): TGTGCCAGCAGACAACCCGGCAGTTACTATGGCTACACCTTC. It codes for CASRQPGSYYGYTF. Filled out from reference TRBV19 and TRBJ1-2, the complete variable domain reads DGGITQSPKYLFRKEGQNVTLSCEQNLNHDAMYWYRQDPGQGLRLIYYSQIVNDFQKGDIAEGYSVSREKKESFPLTVTSAQKNPTAFYLCASRQPGSYYGYTFGSGTRLTVV.

The J gene is TRBJ2-7, the V gene TRBV5-1; D is perhaps TRBD1 (9 bases). V shed 4 bases and J shed 3 bases, with 17 bases lying between them. This CDR3 is built from 15 residues. Germline V gene sequence: CDR1 SGHRS, CDR2 YFSETQ. DNA for the CDR3: TGCGCCAGCAGCCCGGGAGGGACAGGGAACTACGAGCAGTACTTC. Protein: CASSPGGTGNYEQYF.

This clone was seen a few times. DNA of the CDR3: TGTGCCAGCAGTTTATACAGGGGCCAAGAGACCCAGTACTTC. Translating it yields CASSLYRGQETQYF. V gene TRBV28 combines with J gene TRBJ2-5, with TRBD1 matching over 7 bases. Germline CDR1 reads MDHEN; CDR2 reads SYDVKM. V gave up 1 base and J gave up 1 base; unmatched junction bases: 0. The CDR3 extends over 14 amino acids.

This sequence joins TRBV7-9 and TRBJ2-3, with 7 nucleotides matching TRBD2. Germline CDR1 SEHNR, CDR2 FQNEAQ (reference sequence). V was clipped by 2 bases and J by 5 bases; unmatched bases: 4. This CDR3 has 14 residues. CDR3 nucleotides: TGTGCCAGCAGCTTATTCGCGGGGGAAGATACGCAGTATTTT. Its protein product is CASSLFAGEDTQYF.

The chain has TRBV4-1 and TRBJ2-3; D is unclear. The CDR3 is made up of 15 amino acids. CDR1 MGHRA and CDR2 YSYEKL come from the germline V gene. Deletions cut 3 bases from V and 6 bases from J, with 16 bases between. The CDR3 sequence: CASSQELYGIDTQYF. CDR3 sequence (DNA): TGCGCCAGCAGCCAGGAGCTGTATGGCATCGATACGCAGTATTTT.

This chain uses TRBV28 with TRBJ1-2; 7 nucleotides align to TRBD1. Germline CDR1 and CDR2: MDHEN and SYDVKM. This CDR3 region has 17 residues. V lost 1 base to trimming and J lost 4 bases; unmatched junction nucleotides: 12. The CDR3: CASSLSGTAGLLYGYTF. As DNA, the CDR3 is TGTGCCAGCAGTTTATCCGGGACAGCCGGTCTCCTCTATGGCTACACCTTC.

The chain has TRBV5-6 and TRBJ2-1, with 8 nucleotides matching TRBD1. J gave up 2 bases and V 4 bases, and 2 bases lay outside the gene matches. The CDR3 is made up of 14 amino acids. The V gene's germline CDR1 is SGHDT and CDR2 YYEEEE. The DNA for the CDR3 is TGTGCCAGCAGCCCGGACAGGGCCTACAATGAGCAGTTCTTC. It encodes CASSPDRAYNEQFF.

The chain links TRBV10-3 to TRBJ2-7, with 8 bases fitting TRBD2. Per the germline V gene, CDR1 is ENHRY and CDR2 is SYGVKD. The CDR3 has 19 amino acids. V lost 0 bases, J lost 2 bases, and 15 bases stayed unmatched. DNA for the CDR3: TGTGCCATCAGTGAGTCGAGAGAAGAATGGCGGGAGGTAACCTACGAGCAGTACTTC. Its protein is CAISESREEWREVTYEQYF.

V and J are TRBV19 and TRBJ2-7; tentatively, D is TRBD1 (5 bases). Trimming removed 1 base from V and 5 bases from J, with 9 bases in between. The germline CDR1 and CDR2 sequences are LNHDA and SQIVND (reference sequence). The CDR3 is 13 amino acids. The CDR3 reads CASSIARVHEQYV. CDR3 nucleotides: TGTGCCAGTAGTATAGCCAGGGTCCACGAGCAGTACGTC.

V usage is TRBV2 and J usage is TRBJ2-2; the D gene is possibly TRBD2 (5 bases). Trimming pared 8 bases from V and 2 bases from J, leaving 15 bases between. The CDR3 has 15 residues. Germline-derived CDR1 and CDR2 are SNHLY and FYNNEI. CDR3 protein: CASRSGGPNTGELFF. In nucleotides, the CDR3 is TGTGCCAGCCGCTCTGGCGGGCCTAACACCGGGGAGCTGTTTTTT.

The V gene is TRBV14, the J gene TRBJ2-7; 8 bases agree with TRBD1. The CDR3 is 15 residues long. The germline V gene encodes CDR1 SGHDN and CDR2 FVKESK. V was pared by 4 bases and J by 2 bases, with 7 bases of the junction left unmatched. CDR3 nucleotide sequence: TGTGCCAGCAGCCGTATAGGACAGGGAACCTACGAGCAGTACTTC. Its protein is CASSRIGQGTYEQYF. Full variable domain (outside the CDR3, taken from reference TRBV14 and TRBJ2-7): EAGVTQFPSHSVIEKGQTVTLRCDPISGHDNLYWYRRVMGKEIKFLLHFVKESKQDESGMPNNRFLAERTGGTYSTLKVQPAELEDSGVYFCASSRIGQGTYEQYFGPGTRLTVT.

V usage is TRBV29-1 and J usage is TRBJ2-7, with 14 positions matching TRBD2. The germline V gene encodes CDR1 SQVTM and CDR2 ANQGSEA. This CDR3 is 15 amino acids long. V lost 2 bases to trimming and J lost 5 bases; unmatched junction nucleotides: 5. CDR3 region: CSVERTSGRTNEQYV. CDR3 DNA sequence: TGCAGCGTTGAACGGACTAGCGGGAGGACCAACGAGCAGTACGTC.

This clone was picked up a small number of times. The chain uses TRBV27 and TRBJ1-3, with D possibly being TRBD1 (6 bases). CDR3 size: 15 residues. With 3 bases removed from V and 4 bases from J, the gap between germline ends came to 13 bases. Germline CDR1 MNHEY, CDR2 SMNVEV (reference sequence). The CDR3, as DNA: TGTGCCAGCAGTTTCAGCGGGACATCCGGAAACACCATATATTTT. This gives the protein CASSFSGTSGNTIYF.

This chain links TRBV7-6 with TRBJ2-2, with TRBD1 matching 8 bases. From germline, CDR1 is SGHVS and CDR2 FNYEAQ. Trimming removed 5 bases from V and 7 bases from J; junction bases left unmatched: 9. CDR3 length: 15 amino acids. This CDR3 is CASSPEDRVVGELFF. For the CDR3, the DNA is TGTGCCAGCAGCCCCGAGGACAGGGTTGTCGGGGAGCTGTTTTTT. The full variable domain, its missing parts supplied by reference TRBV7-6 and TRBJ2-2, is GAGVSQSPRYKVTKRGQDVALRCDPISGHVSLYWYRQALGQGPEFLTYFNYEAQQDKSGLPNDRFSAERPEGSISTLTIQRTEQRDSAMYRCASSPEDRVVGELFFGEGSRLTVL.

The chain has TRBV6-5 and TRBJ1-4; the D is unclear. The CDR3 sequence is 16 residues long. V was cut by 0 bases and J by 4 bases, with 12 bases left in between. Germline-derived CDR1 and CDR2 are MNHEY and SVGAGI. The CDR3 loop reads CASSYSILQHNEKLFF. CDR3 nucleotides: TGTGCCAGCAGTTACTCGATTTTACAGCATAATGAAAAACTGTTTTTT.

The chain carries TRBV6-1 and TRBJ2-4, with D possibly TRBD2 on 6 matching bases. The ends were cut back, 1 base at V and 9 bases at J, with 16 bases in the middle. This CDR3 is built from 15 residues. Germline V gene lookup returns CDR1 MNHNS and CDR2 SASEGT. CDR3 coding DNA: TGTGCCAGCAGTGAAGGGCATGGGGAGGTGGGCATTCAGTACTTC. Residues: CASSEGHGEVGIQYF.

The chain links TRBV19 to TRBJ1-1; D call uncertain. This CDR3 comprises 13 residues. Germline V gives CDR1 LNHDA, CDR2 SQIVND (reference sequence). Trimming removed 5 bases from V and 6 bases from J, with 13 bases in between. DNA of the CDR3: TGTGCCAGTAGTTCCCCCTCGAGGGCTGAAGCTTTCTTT. It yields the protein CASSSPSRAEAFF. The full variable domain, with the rest looked up from reference TRBV19 and TRBJ1-1, is DGGITQSPKYLFRKEGQNVTLSCEQNLNHDAMYWYRQDPGQGLRLIYYSQIVNDFQKGDIAEGYSVSREKKESFPLTVTSAQKNPTAFYLCASSSPSRAEAFFGQGTRLTVV.

The chain is built from TRBV30 and TRBJ2-6; D remains unclear. CDR1 GTSNPN and CDR2 SVGIG come from the germline V gene (reference sequence). Trimming removed 6 bases from V and 1 base from J, with 10 bases in between. The CDR3 length is 14 residues. CDR3 sequence reads: CACYDGSGANVLTF. In nucleotides, the CDR3 is TGTGCCTGCTATGACGGGTCTGGGGCCAACGTCCTGACTTTC.

This clone was observed a few times. The sample has other DNA sequences that encode this CDR3 too. The genes are TRBV6-5 and TRBJ2-2; the D gene is possibly TRBD1 (6 bases). Germline V lookup: CDR1 MNHEY, CDR2 SVGAGI. The CDR3 runs to 15 residues. With 6 bases removed from V and 1 base from J, the gap between germline ends came to 12 bases. The CDR3 loop is CASRPGQLNTGELFF. In DNA form, the CDR3 reads TGTGCCAGCAGACCCGGACAGCTGAACACCGGGGAGCTGTTTTTT.

This chain joins TRBV7-2 and TRBJ1-1; no firm D call. CDR3 size: 15 residues. The V gene's germline CDR1 is SGHTA and CDR2 FQGNSA. V lost 5 bases and J lost 1, with 14 bases in between. DNA for the CDR3: TGTGCCAGCAGCCCCCATCCCGTAGCGAACACTGAAGCTTTCTTT. It codes for CASSPHPVANTEAFF.

The chain employs TRBV7-2 and TRBJ2-7, with D possibly matching TRBD2 (5 bases). Germline V CDR1 and CDR2: SGHTA, FQGNSA. V was trimmed by 2 bases and J by 3 bases, leaving 8 bases between them. This CDR3 is built from 13 residues. Here the CDR3 reads CASSLTRDYEQYV. In DNA, the CDR3 is TGTGCCAGCAGCTTAACCCGGGACTACGAGCAGTACGTC.

CDR3 DNA sequence: TGTGCCAGCAGCTTAGCCGGGACAGGGGGTCAGCCCCAGCATTTT. Translated, it gives CASSLAGTGGQPQHF. J is TRBJ1-5 and V is TRBV7-9, with 11 bases matching TRBD1. The germline gives CDR1 SEHNR, CDR2 FQNEAQ (reference sequence). This CDR3 contains 15 residues. V was pared by 0 bases and J by 6 bases, with 1 base of the junction left unmatched.